The TCR beta chain described here comes from a study of blood T cell repertoires in COVID-19. Across the study: COVID-19 samples collected from the United States, Italy and Spain covered acute and convalescent phases. PBMCs, B-cell-depleted T cells, or T cells provided the cDNA or gDNA that made up the material.

In the original processing: Reference gene primer amplification gave estimated nucleated cell counts. The method was immunoSEQ multiplex PCR; TCRdb's version includes in-frame clones alone and lacks a portion of them. Clone size and V and J calls were adopted from that table, with D and trimming inferred from the DNA. The table records some 170,000 clones, approximately 75% of them present only once. From germline, CDR1 is PRHDT and CDR2 FYEKMQ (reference sequence). The V segment lost 3 bases and the J segment 6 bases; nucleotides outside the gene matches: 4. The CDR3 length is 14 residues. This TCR derives from a human donor in a cohort sampled during active COVID-19. The V call is TRBV13, the J call TRBJ2-2, with TRBD1 identical over 7 bases. Sequenced material: peripheral blood. The CDR3 spells CASSFDRVAGELFF. CDR3 in DNA: TGTGCCAGCAGCTTCGACAGGGTTGCCGGGGAGCTGTTTTTT.